The rows below give T cell receptor beta chains drawn from one sample of a study of blood T cell repertoires in COVID-19. Only in-frame clones appear in the TCRdb table, and some are missing; sequencing was by immunoSEQ multiplex PCR. The table shows about 93,000 clones, with 90% occurring only once. Sequencing was done on a sample of peripheral blood. The origin of the receptors is a human donor with active COVID-19. The donor label of this sample is uncertain. Each CDR3 is given with its conserved first and last residue. D genes are given only for firm matches. Size values are once, few and many counts, or a class for expanded clones, and some rows have none.

j_call: TRBJ2-5
v_call: TRBV2
clone_size: once
d_call: NA
cdr3_nt: TGTGCCAGCAGTGAAGTTCGTCCAGGGTTTGATAAGACCCAGTACTTC
cdr3_aa: CASSEVRPGFDKTQYF

j_call: TRBJ2-1
v_call: TRBV5-1
clone_size: NA
d_call: TRBD1
cdr3_nt: TGCGCCAGCAGCTTTCCGGGACAGGGGACCAATGAGCAGTTCTTC
cdr3_aa: CASSFPGQGTNEQFF

j_call: TRBJ1-4
v_call: TRBV7-9
clone_size: NA
d_call: NA
cdr3_nt: TGTGCCAGCAGCTTACGTCGGCAGGGAAGCGAAAAACTGTTTTTT
cdr3_aa: CASSLRRQGSEKLFF

j_call: TRBJ1-2
v_call: TRBV20-1
clone_size: NA
d_call: NA
cdr3_nt: TGCAGTGCTAGTGGGAGCCTGGCCTATGGCTACACCTTC
cdr3_aa: CSASGSLAYGYTF

j_call: TRBJ1-2
v_call: TRBV2
clone_size: NA
d_call: TRBD1
cdr3_nt: TGTGCCAGCAAAGGACAGGGGTTTAACTATGGCTACACCTTC
cdr3_aa: CASKGQGFNYGYTF

j_call: TRBJ1-3
v_call: TRBV5-1
clone_size: NA
d_call: NA
cdr3_nt: TGCGCCAGCAGCTTGGCCGGCGGGAGGGCTGGAAACACCATATATTTT
cdr3_aa: CASSLAGGRAGNTIYF

j_call: TRBJ1-3
v_call: TRBV25-1
clone_size: NA
d_call: TRBD1
cdr3_nt: TGTGCCAGCAGTCGGACAGGGGTAAACACCATATATTTT
cdr3_aa: CASSRTGVNTIYF

j_call: TRBJ1-1
v_call: TRBV4-3
clone_size: NA
d_call: NA
cdr3_nt: TGCGCCAGCAGCCAAGATGCCCGGACAGCCTTAAACACTGAAGCTTTCTTT
cdr3_aa: CASSQDARTALNTEAFF

j_call: TRBJ1-6
v_call: TRBV6-2/TRBV6-3
clone_size: NA
d_call: NA
cdr3_nt: TGTGCCAGCAGTTTAACATATTCACCCCTCCACTTT
cdr3_aa: CASSLTYSPLHF

j_call: TRBJ2-3
v_call: TRBV4-1
clone_size: NA
d_call: NA
cdr3_nt: TGCGCCAGCAGCCAATTCGGAGGTAGCGTCACAGATACGCAGTATTTT
cdr3_aa: CASSQFGGSVTDTQYF

j_call: TRBJ1-5
v_call: TRBV7-8
clone_size: NA
d_call: NA
cdr3_nt: TGTGCCAGCAGCTCCCAGTCCAGGGCCTATAGCAATCAGCCCCAGCATTTT
cdr3_aa: CASSSQSRAYSNQPQHF

j_call: TRBJ2-4
v_call: TRBV25-1
clone_size: NA
d_call: NA
cdr3_nt: TGTGCCAGCAGTGATCAGCGGGACATTCAGTACTTC
cdr3_aa: CASSDQRDIQYF

j_call: TRBJ1-4
v_call: TRBV6-6
clone_size: NA
d_call: TRBD1
cdr3_nt: TGTGCCAGCGGAAGACAGGGGGCTGAAAAACTGTTTTTT
cdr3_aa: CASGRQGAEKLFF

j_call: TRBJ2-1
v_call: TRBV10-3
clone_size: NA
d_call: TRBD1
cdr3_nt: TGTGCCACGGGATTCGGGACAGGGGGCTACAATGAGCAGTTCTTC
cdr3_aa: CATGFGTGGYNEQFF

j_call: TRBJ2-5
v_call: TRBV10-2
clone_size: NA
d_call: TRBD1
cdr3_nt: TGCGCCAGCAGTGATTTGTTCGACAGGGATGAGGAGACCCAGTACTTC
cdr3_aa: CASSDLFDRDEETQYF

j_call: TRBJ2-5
v_call: TRBV10-3
clone_size: NA
d_call: NA
cdr3_nt: TGTGCCATCAGTACAGAGTTACAAGAGACCCAGTACTTC
cdr3_aa: CAISTELQETQYF

j_call: TRBJ1-4
v_call: TRBV29-1
clone_size: NA
d_call: TRBD1
cdr3_nt: TGCAGCGTAGATAAACAGGGGGCGCCGACTAATAATGAAAAACTGTTTTTT
cdr3_aa: CSVDKQGAPTNNEKLFF

j_call: TRBJ1-4
v_call: TRBV11-2
clone_size: NA
d_call: NA
cdr3_nt: TGTGCCAGCGCAGGTTCCCCTAATGAAAAACTGTTTTTT
cdr3_aa: CASAGSPNEKLFF

j_call: TRBJ2-2
v_call: TRBV6-2/TRBV6-3
clone_size: NA
d_call: NA
cdr3_nt: TGTGCCAGCAGTTCGAGCGGGGAGCTGTTTTTT
cdr3_aa: CASSSSGELFF

j_call: TRBJ1-1
v_call: TRBV6-5
clone_size: once
d_call: NA
cdr3_nt: TGTGCCAGCAGTTACTCGACACAGTCCACTGAAGCTTTCTTT
cdr3_aa: CASSYSTQSTEAFF

j_call: TRBJ2-4
v_call: TRBV7-2
clone_size: once
d_call: TRBD2
cdr3_nt: TGTGCCAGCAACAACTGGGTGATAGCGGGGCAAAACATTCAGTACTTC
cdr3_aa: CASNNWVIAGQNIQYF

j_call: TRBJ2-3
v_call: TRBV5-1
clone_size: NA
d_call: TRBD2
cdr3_nt: TGCGCCAGCAGCTTCCCCGGGGGGGCAACGCAGTATTTT
cdr3_aa: CASSFPGGATQYF

j_call: TRBJ2-3
v_call: TRBV30
clone_size: NA
d_call: TRBD1
cdr3_nt: TGTGCCTGGAATAATGACAGGGAGACACAGTATTTT
cdr3_aa: CAWNNDRETQYF

j_call: TRBJ1-1
v_call: TRBV2
clone_size: NA
d_call: TRBD1
cdr3_nt: TGTGCCAGCAGACAGGGGCGGTCGAACACTGAAGCTTTCTTT
cdr3_aa: CASRQGRSNTEAFF

j_call: TRBJ2-1
v_call: TRBV4-3
clone_size: NA
d_call: NA
cdr3_nt: TGCGCCAGCAGCCTTCACCACACGGGTGAGCAGTTCTTC
cdr3_aa: CASSLHHTGEQFF

j_call: TRBJ2-7
v_call: TRBV28
clone_size: NA
d_call: TRBD1
cdr3_nt: TGTGCCAGCAGGCCGCAGGGGGACTACGAGCAGTACTTC
cdr3_aa: CASRPQGDYEQYF

j_call: TRBJ2-2
v_call: TRBV5-5
clone_size: NA
d_call: TRBD1
cdr3_nt: TGTGCCAGCAGCTCAGGGGGAATCAACACCGGGGAGCTGTTTTTT
cdr3_aa: CASSSGGINTGELFF

j_call: TRBJ2-7
v_call: TRBV5-4
clone_size: NA
d_call: NA
cdr3_nt: TGTGCCAGCAGCACCGCAGGGCCCCGCCGCTCCTACGAGCAGTACTTC
cdr3_aa: CASSTAGPRRSYEQYF